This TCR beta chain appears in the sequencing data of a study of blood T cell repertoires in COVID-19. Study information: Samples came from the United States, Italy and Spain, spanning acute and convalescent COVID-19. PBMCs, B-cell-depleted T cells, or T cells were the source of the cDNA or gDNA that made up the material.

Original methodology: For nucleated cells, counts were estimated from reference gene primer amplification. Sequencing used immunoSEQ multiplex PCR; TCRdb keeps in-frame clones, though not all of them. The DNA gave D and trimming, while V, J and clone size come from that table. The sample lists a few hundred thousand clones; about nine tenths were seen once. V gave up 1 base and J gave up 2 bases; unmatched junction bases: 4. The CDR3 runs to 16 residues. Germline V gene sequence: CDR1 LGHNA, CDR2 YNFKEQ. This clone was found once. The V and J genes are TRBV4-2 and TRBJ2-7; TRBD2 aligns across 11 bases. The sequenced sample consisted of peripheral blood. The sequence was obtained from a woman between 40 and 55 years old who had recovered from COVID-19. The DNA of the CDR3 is TGTGCCAGCAGCCAAGCGGGGACTAGCGGTGCCTACGAGCAGTACTTC. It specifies CASSQAGTSGAYEQYF.